This T cell receptor beta chain appears in the sequencing data of a study of T-cell reconstitution after alpha-beta-depleted transplantation in children. The V segment lost 2 bases and the J segment 2 bases; nucleotides outside the gene matches: 2. The length of the CDR3 is 15 residues. Per germline, CDR1 MNHEY and CDR2 SVGEGT. Preparing the TCRbeta library involved the use of unique molecular identifiers. TCRdb passed the PCR reads through MiXCR, listing each CDR3 protein once. The repertoire has some 340,000 distinct CDR3 sequences, around 10% of them found once; the top ten carry more than 2%. The gene calls are TRBV6-2 or TRBV6-3 and TRBJ2-3, with TRBD2 identical over 9 bases. Material: PBMCs from the stem cell graft donor, obtained from the stem cell graft. This sequence originates from a human donor who donated a stem cell graft to a child with acute lymphoblastic leukemia. The CDR3, as DNA: TGTGCCAGCAGTTACGCTAGCGGGGCCACAGATACGCAGTATTTT. Translation gives CASSYASGATDTQYF.